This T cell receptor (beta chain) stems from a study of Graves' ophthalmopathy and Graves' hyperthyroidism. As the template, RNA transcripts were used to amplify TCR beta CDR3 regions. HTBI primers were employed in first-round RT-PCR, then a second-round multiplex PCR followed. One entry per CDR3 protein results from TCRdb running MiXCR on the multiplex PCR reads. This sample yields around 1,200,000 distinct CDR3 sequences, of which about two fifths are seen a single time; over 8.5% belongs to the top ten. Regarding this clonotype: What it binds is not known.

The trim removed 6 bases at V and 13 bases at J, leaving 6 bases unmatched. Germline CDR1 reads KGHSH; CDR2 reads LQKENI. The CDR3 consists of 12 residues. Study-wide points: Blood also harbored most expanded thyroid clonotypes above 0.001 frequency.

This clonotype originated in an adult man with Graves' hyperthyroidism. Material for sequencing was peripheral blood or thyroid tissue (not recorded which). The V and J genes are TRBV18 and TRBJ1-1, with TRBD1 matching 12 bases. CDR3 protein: CASSRRDRGLFF. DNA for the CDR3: TGTGCCAGCTCGCGCCGGGACAGGGGGCTTTTCTTT.